Listed below are T cell receptor beta chains from one sample, sequenced in a study of human T cells and chemical hapten exposure. TCRdb reprocessed the RACE reads with MiXCR, giving one entry per CDR3 protein. This table has roughly 50,000 distinct CDR3 sequences, just under 10% appearing once. The sequencing used whole blood, collected in connection with sensitization to the hapten diphenylcyclopropenone (DPC). The receptors were sampled from a woman aged 50 to 65 with alopecia areata. Some clones in this sample may be carry-over from other donors' samples. The CDR3 runs from the conserved cysteine through the conserved F or W. D genes are given only for firm matches. Not every row has a clone size; where given, it reads once, few, many or a size class.

d_gene: TRBD2; j_gene: TRBJ2-1; abundance: few; v_gene: TRBV7-6; CDR3aa: CASSLASGSGAILYNEQFF; CDR3nt: TGTGCCAGCAGCTTAGCGAGCGGTAGCGGGGCGATCCTTTACAATGAGCAGTTCTTC
d_gene: TRBD2; j_gene: TRBJ2-3; abundance: few; v_gene: TRBV4-3; CDR3aa: CASSQIAGATDTQYF; CDR3nt: TGCGCCAGCAGCCAGATAGCGGGGGCCACAGATACGCAGTATTTT
d_gene: TRBD1; j_gene: TRBJ2-3; abundance: few; v_gene: TRBV19; CDR3aa: CASSQNKGAGDTQYF; CDR3nt: TGTGCCAGTAGTCAAAATAAGGGGGCAGGAGATACGCAGTATTTT
d_gene: -; j_gene: TRBJ2-7; abundance: few; v_gene: TRBV11-2; CDR3aa: CAITSGSYEQYF; CDR3nt: TGTGCCATTACGAGCGGGTCCTACGAGCAGTACTTC
d_gene: -; j_gene: TRBJ1-5; abundance: -; v_gene: TRBV7-9; CDR3aa: CASSFTGSNQPQHF; CDR3nt: TGTGCCAGCAGCTTCACTGGTTCCAATCAGCCCCAGCATTTT
d_gene: TRBD1; j_gene: TRBJ1-3; abundance: -; v_gene: TRBV6-5; CDR3aa: CASSPGQGRIYF; CDR3nt: TGTGCCAGCAGCCCCGGACAGGGGAGGATATATTTT
d_gene: -; j_gene: TRBJ1-4; abundance: few; v_gene: TRBV7-8; CDR3aa: CASSMTGGREKLFF; CDR3nt: TGTGCCAGCAGCATGACGGGGGGCCGGGAAAAACTGTTTTTT
d_gene: TRBD1; j_gene: TRBJ1-5; abundance: -; v_gene: TRBV6-6; CDR3aa: CASSPQKGAIQPQHF; CDR3nt: TGTGCCAGCAGCCCCCAAAAGGGGGCCATTCAGCCCCAGCATTTT
d_gene: -; j_gene: TRBJ2-3; abundance: many; v_gene: TRBV4-3; CDR3aa: CASSQVMGGITDTQYF; CDR3nt: TGCGCCAGCAGCCAAGTCATGGGGGGAATCACAGATACGCAGTATTTT
d_gene: TRBD1; j_gene: TRBJ1-5; abundance: few; v_gene: TRBV7-6; CDR3aa: CASSPPKGGQGSPNSHQPQHF; CDR3nt: TGTGCCAGCAGCCCCCCCAAGGGAGGACAGGGGTCGCCCAATAGTCATCAGCCCCAGCATTTT
d_gene: -; j_gene: TRBJ1-1; abundance: -; v_gene: TRBV7-9; CDR3aa: CASSFYQGNTEAFF; CDR3nt: TGTGCCAGCAGCTTCTATCAGGGGAACACTGAAGCTTTCTTT
d_gene: -; j_gene: TRBJ1-5; abundance: many; v_gene: TRBV6-2/TRBV6-3; CDR3aa: CASNKVGGGNQPQHF; CDR3nt: TGTGCCAGCAATAAGGTAGGCGGGGGCAATCAGCCCCAGCATTTT
d_gene: TRBD2; j_gene: TRBJ2-5; abundance: few; v_gene: TRBV11-3; CDR3aa: CASSLGGLKTQYF; CDR3nt: TGTGCCAGCAGCTTGGGAGGGTTAAAGACCCAGTACTTC
d_gene: -; j_gene: TRBJ2-5; abundance: -; v_gene: TRBV6-4; CDR3aa: CASSEVELGTQYF; CDR3nt: TGTGCCAGCAGTGAAGTCGAATTGGGGACCCAGTACTTC
d_gene: -; j_gene: TRBJ1-2; abundance: few; v_gene: TRBV15; CDR3aa: CATSRDQVTFYTF; CDR3nt: TGTGCCACCAGCAGAGATCAGGTGACCTTCTACACCTTC
d_gene: TRBD1; j_gene: TRBJ2-5; abundance: many; v_gene: TRBV7-2; CDR3aa: CASSLGLDPRQGRTYETQYF; CDR3nt: TGTGCCAGCAGCTTAGGTTTAGACCCGAGACAGGGGAGGACTTATGAGACCCAGTACTTC
d_gene: -; j_gene: TRBJ2-1; abundance: -; v_gene: TRBV11-3; CDR3aa: CASSLDGGIGYNEQFF; CDR3nt: TGTGCCAGCAGTTTAGATGGGGGCATTGGGTACAATGAGCAGTTCTTC
d_gene: -; j_gene: TRBJ2-7; abundance: -; v_gene: TRBV10-3; CDR3aa: CAIGRTPYEQYF; CDR3nt: TGTGCCATCGGCCGCACCCCCTACGAGCAGTACTTC
d_gene: -; j_gene: TRBJ1-1; abundance: once; v_gene: TRBV7-2; CDR3aa: CASSPVGTGEAFF; CDR3nt: TGTGCCAGCAGCCCGGTCGGGACGGGTGAAGCTTTCTTT
d_gene: -; j_gene: TRBJ2-4; abundance: many; v_gene: TRBV18; CDR3aa: CASSPPGETKNIQYF; CDR3nt: TGTGCCAGCTCACCACCAGGTGAGACCAAAAACATTCAGTACTTC
d_gene: -; j_gene: TRBJ1-1; abundance: few; v_gene: TRBV20-1; CDR3aa: CSALRQPNTEAFF; CDR3nt: TGCAGTGCTCTCCGACAGCCGAACACTGAAGCTTTCTTT
d_gene: -; j_gene: TRBJ2-1; abundance: few; v_gene: TRBV3-1; CDR3aa: CASSQDLLANEQFF; CDR3nt: TGTGCCAGCAGCCAAGATCTGCTAGCCAATGAGCAGTTCTTC
d_gene: -; j_gene: TRBJ1-4; abundance: -; v_gene: TRBV7-8; CDR3aa: CASSFAETYEKLFF; CDR3nt: TGTGCCAGCAGCTTCGCGGAGACCTACGAAAAACTGTTTTTT
d_gene: TRBD1; j_gene: TRBJ2-3; abundance: few; v_gene: TRBV29-1; CDR3aa: CSVGPGQGADTQYF; CDR3nt: TGCAGCGTCGGACCGGGACAGGGAGCCGATACGCAGTATTTT
d_gene: -; j_gene: TRBJ1-2; abundance: -; v_gene: TRBV29-1; CDR3aa: CSVVRANYGYTF; CDR3nt: TGCAGCGTTGTACGGGCTAACTATGGCTACACCTTC
d_gene: -; j_gene: TRBJ2-7; abundance: many; v_gene: TRBV9; CDR3aa: CASSSGTSGKQYF; CDR3nt: TGTGCCAGCAGCTCCGGGACCTCGGGCAAGCAGTACTTC
d_gene: -; j_gene: TRBJ2-5; abundance: few; v_gene: TRBV5-4; CDR3aa: CASSLGAQETQYF; CDR3nt: TGTGCCAGCAGCTTGGGGGCCCAAGAGACCCAGTACTTC
d_gene: -; j_gene: TRBJ2-1; abundance: few; v_gene: TRBV3-1; CDR3aa: CASSQGFRTYYNEQFF; CDR3nt: TGTGCCAGCAGCCAAGGTTTTCGGACTTACTACAATGAGCAGTTCTTC
d_gene: -; j_gene: TRBJ1-1; abundance: -; v_gene: TRBV29-1; CDR3aa: CSDSIGALPAFF; CDR3nt: TGCAGCGATAGTATCGGGGCCCTGCCAGCTTTCTTT
d_gene: -; j_gene: TRBJ2-7; abundance: -; v_gene: TRBV25-1; CDR3aa: CASSGDGVPFEQYF; CDR3nt: TGTGCCAGCAGTGGGGACGGGGTCCCCTTCGAGCAGTACTTC
d_gene: -; j_gene: TRBJ2-7; abundance: many; v_gene: TRBV5-4; CDR3aa: CASSLVGDYEQYF; CDR3nt: TGTGCCAGCAGTTTGGTAGGGGACTACGAGCAGTACTTC
d_gene: TRBD1; j_gene: TRBJ2-7; abundance: few; v_gene: TRBV11-2; CDR3aa: CASSLPDRGKRNF; CDR3nt: TGTGCCAGCAGCCTACCGGACAGGGGGAAGAGGAACTTC
d_gene: -; j_gene: TRBJ1-1; abundance: -; v_gene: TRBV28; CDR3aa: CASRNKNTEAFF; CDR3nt: TGTGCCAGCAGAAACAAGAACACTGAAGCTTTCTTT
d_gene: -; j_gene: TRBJ2-4; abundance: -; v_gene: TRBV7-2; CDR3aa: CASSFTGTPNIQYF; CDR3nt: TGTGCCAGCAGCTTTACCGGGACCCCCAACATTCAGTACTTC
d_gene: -; j_gene: TRBJ1-1; abundance: few; v_gene: TRBV2; CDR3aa: CASSLQTVPETEAFF; CDR3nt: TGTGCCAGCAGTCTTCAGACAGTCCCAGAGACTGAAGCTTTCTTT
d_gene: TRBD2; j_gene: TRBJ2-1; abundance: many; v_gene: TRBV4-1; CDR3aa: CASSLGAGPPYNEQFF; CDR3nt: TGCGCCAGCAGCCTTGGAGCGGGGCCGCCTTACAATGAGCAGTTCTTC
d_gene: -; j_gene: TRBJ1-2; abundance: few; v_gene: TRBV28; CDR3aa: CASSFKNNYGYTF; CDR3nt: TGTGCCAGCAGTTTCAAGAATAACTATGGCTACACCTTC
d_gene: TRBD1; j_gene: TRBJ1-1; abundance: few; v_gene: TRBV29-1; CDR3aa: CSVRQGAQNTEAFF; CDR3nt: TGCAGCGTTCGTCAGGGGGCCCAGAACACTGAAGCTTTCTTT
d_gene: -; j_gene: TRBJ2-5; abundance: -; v_gene: TRBV12-3/TRBV12-4; CDR3aa: CASSLTSRETQYF; CDR3nt: TGTGCCAGCAGTTTAACTAGCCGAGAGACCCAGTACTTC
d_gene: -; j_gene: TRBJ2-7; abundance: -; v_gene: TRBV28; CDR3aa: CASSEGLREQYF; CDR3nt: TGTGCCAGCAGCGAGGGGCTACGCGAGCAGTACTTC
d_gene: -; j_gene: TRBJ2-2; abundance: few; v_gene: TRBV3-1; CDR3aa: CASSRQGGTGELFF; CDR3nt: TGTGCCAGCAGCAGGCAGGGTGGAACCGGGGAGCTGTTTTTT
d_gene: TRBD1; j_gene: TRBJ1-2; abundance: many; v_gene: TRBV5-1; CDR3aa: CASSNGQGEYGYTF; CDR3nt: TGCGCCAGCAGCAACGGACAGGGAGAGTATGGCTACACCTTC
d_gene: -; j_gene: TRBJ2-7; abundance: many; v_gene: TRBV20-1; CDR3aa: CSAAGDTYEQYF; CDR3nt: TGCAGTGCGGCAGGGGACACCTACGAGCAGTACTTC
d_gene: -; j_gene: TRBJ1-2; abundance: many; v_gene: TRBV4-2; CDR3aa: CASSPGGDGYGYTF; CDR3nt: TGTGCCAGCAGCCCGGGAGGCGATGGCTATGGCTACACCTTC
d_gene: -; j_gene: TRBJ2-5; abundance: -; v_gene: TRBV4-1; CDR3aa: CASSQGPPTRGYPETQYF; CDR3nt: TGCGCCAGCAGCCAAGGACCGCCCACGAGGGGCTATCCAGAGACCCAGTACTTC
d_gene: -; j_gene: TRBJ2-1; abundance: few; v_gene: TRBV27; CDR3aa: CASSFEGGMYNEQFF; CDR3nt: TGTGCCAGCAGTTTCGAGGGGGGTATGTACAATGAGCAGTTCTTC
d_gene: -; j_gene: TRBJ2-5; abundance: few; v_gene: TRBV6-6; CDR3aa: CASSSHGDIGETQYF; CDR3nt: TGTGCCAGCAGTTCCCACGGGGATATCGGCGAGACCCAGTACTTC
d_gene: -; j_gene: TRBJ2-7; abundance: -; v_gene: TRBV9; CDR3aa: CASSVGVSAYEQYF; CDR3nt: TGTGCCAGCAGCGTAGGGGTCAGTGCCTACGAGCAGTACTTC
d_gene: TRBD1; j_gene: TRBJ2-1; abundance: few; v_gene: TRBV18; CDR3aa: CASSPGTGDRDEQFF; CDR3nt: TGTGCCAGCTCACCCGGGACAGGGGATAGAGATGAGCAGTTCTTC
d_gene: -; j_gene: TRBJ2-2; abundance: -; v_gene: TRBV18; CDR3aa: CASSPASSISRELFF; CDR3nt: TGTGCCAGCTCACCAGCGAGTAGCATCAGCAGGGAGCTGTTTTTT
d_gene: -; j_gene: TRBJ2-7; abundance: many; v_gene: TRBV12-3/TRBV12-4; CDR3aa: CASSLGASGGAEQYF; CDR3nt: TGTGCCAGCTCACTGGGGGCTTCAGGGGGGGCCGAGCAGTACTTC
d_gene: -; j_gene: TRBJ2-5; abundance: -; v_gene: TRBV28; CDR3aa: CASSARDQLQETQYF; CDR3nt: TGTGCCAGCAGTGCCCGGGACCAACTCCAAGAGACCCAGTACTTC
d_gene: TRBD2; j_gene: TRBJ2-1; abundance: -; v_gene: TRBV10-1; CDR3aa: CASSDPLAGHFF; CDR3nt: TGCGCCAGCAGTGACCCGCTAGCGGGGCACTTCTTC
d_gene: -; j_gene: TRBJ1-3; abundance: -; v_gene: TRBV7-2; CDR3aa: CASSLGPSGNTIYF; CDR3nt: TGTGCCAGCAGCTTAGGCCCCTCTGGAAACACCATATATTTT
d_gene: -; j_gene: TRBJ2-2; abundance: many; v_gene: TRBV18; CDR3aa: CASSRAAGTNTGELFF; CDR3nt: TGTGCCAGCTCACGCGCAGCGGGTACGAACACCGGGGAGCTGTTTTTT